The 5 T cell receptor beta chains below come from one sample, sequenced in a study of T cells in localized non-small cell lung cancer. Using immunoSEQ multiplex PCR, the repertoire was profiled, and TCRdb retains in-frame clones only, with some absent. The sample holds tens of thousands of clones; about 83% are singletons and the top ten take 20%. The source material was peripheral blood, sampled before any cancer treatment. The receptors derive from a female donor at least 60 years old with stage II squamous cell lung carcinoma.

V gene TRBV5-1 combines with J gene TRBJ1-2; 8 nucleotides match TRBD1. The CDR3 spans 13 residues. After removal of 3 bases from V and 4 bases from J, the junction contained 2 bases not matched to a gene. The V gene's germline CDR1 is SGHRS and CDR2 YFSETQ. CDR3 region: CASSSTGGYGYTF. CDR3 in DNA: TGCGCCAGCAGCTCAACAGGGGGCTATGGCTACACCTTC.

The chain couples TRBV18 to TRBJ1-1; 8 nucleotides align to TRBD1. Per germline, CDR1 KGHSH and CDR2 LQKENI. Trimming cost V 2 bases and J 4 bases; bases outside gene matches: 3. The CDR3 is 14 residues long. The CDR3 bases are TGTGCCAGCTCACCAGCAGGGGGCGGCACTGAAGCTTTCTTT. Translation: CASSPAGGGTEAFF.

The J gene is TRBJ2-5, the V gene TRBV11-2; TRBD2 matches at 16 bases. CDR1 SGHAT and CDR2 FQNNGV come from the germline V gene. The V and J ends lost 2 bases and 7 bases, in that order; junction bases with no gene match: 10. The CDR3 spans 18 residues. This CDR3 reads CASSLQGGTSGRVVTQYF. CDR3 nucleotide sequence: TGTGCCAGCAGCTTACAGGGAGGGACTAGCGGGAGGGTGGTGACCCAGTACTTC.

The gene calls are TRBV5-1 and TRBJ2-7; 8 bases map to TRBD1. The CDR3 covers 14 residues. Germline V CDR1 and CDR2: SGHRS, YFSETQ. J gave up 7 bases and V 0 bases, and 6 bases lay outside the gene matches. CDR3 in DNA: TGCGCCAGCAGCTTGGCCAACAGGGGGAAAGAGCAGTACTTC. This gives the protein CASSLANRGKEQYF.

The rearrangement joins TRBV30 to TRBJ1-1; D not resolved. V gave up 0 bases and J gave up 6 bases, with 8 bases separating them. The CDR3 is made up of 12 amino acids. Germline V gene sequence: CDR1 GTSNPN, CDR2 SVGIG (reference sequence). CDR3: CAWSVPDPEAFF. The CDR3 coding sequence is TGTGCCTGGAGTGTACCTGATCCTGAAGCTTTCTTT.